The 18 T cell receptor beta chains presented below share a single source sample, sequenced in a study of CD4+ T cells in melanoma. TCRdb's table, derived via immunoSEQ multiplex PCR, lists solely in-frame clones and lacks some. The repertoire holds about 140,000 clones, with around 90% as singletons. The receptor set was obtained from a human donor with melanoma.

The chain combines TRBV2 with TRBJ1-3, with TRBD1 as a possible D gene (5 bases). This CDR3 is built from 13 residues. Looked up from germline, CDR1 is SNHLY and CDR2 is FYNNEI. V was trimmed by 8 bases and J by 2 bases, leaving 10 bases between them. In DNA form, the CDR3 reads TGTGCCAGCGTCCAGGGTACTGGAAACACCATATATTTT. This codes for CASVQGTGNTIYF.

The V and J genes are TRBV7-9 and TRBJ1-1; D is ambiguous. The V gene lost 2 bases and the J gene lost 7 bases, with 11 bases spanning the gap. Germline CDR1 and CDR2: SEHNR and FQNEAQ (reference sequence). This CDR3 is built from 13 residues. CDR3 DNA sequence: TGTGCCAGCAGCTTATCGGGGTCTAATGAAGCTTTCTTT. Amino acids: CASSLSGSNEAFF.

The V and J genes are TRBV7-2 and TRBJ1-5, with D perhaps TRBD1 (5 bases). Germline lookup yields CDR1 SGHTA and CDR2 FQGNSA. V was shortened by 5 bases and J by 2 bases, with 16 bases between the two germline ends. The CDR3 runs 16 residues. The CDR3 region has the DNA TGTGCCAGCAGCCCCCGGGCAGGGAGGCGCAATCAGCCCCAGCATTTT. This codes for CASSPRAGRRNQPQHF.

The rearrangement uses TRBV2 and TRBJ1-1; D may be TRBD1 (5 bases). The CDR3 totals 13 residues. Per germline, CDR1 SNHLY and CDR2 FYNNEI. The V end was cut by 6 bases, the J end by 1 base, with 9 bases between. CDR3 in amino acids: CASREGPNTEAFF. In DNA, the CDR3 is TGTGCCAGCAGGGAGGGACCGAACACTGAAGCTTTCTTT.

The chain joins TRBV7-2 to TRBJ1-2, with D perhaps TRBD1 (5 bases). This CDR3 is built from 13 residues. Trimming stripped 3 bases from V and 1 base from J, with 6 bases between. Germline V gene sequence: CDR1 SGHTA, CDR2 FQGNSA. The CDR3 nucleotides read TGTGCCAGCAGCTTTCAGGGTAACTATGGCTACACCTTC. Its translation: CASSFQGNYGYTF.

The chain is built from TRBV19 and TRBJ1-5, with D possibly TRBD1 on 5 matching bases. The CDR3 contains 15 residues. The V end was cut by 3 bases, the J end by 1 base, with 10 bases between. Germline assignment: CDR1 LNHDA and CDR2 SQIVND (reference sequence). CDR3 bases: TGTGCCAGTAGTATCCCGCGACAGAGCAATCAGCCCCAGCATTTT. As protein: CASSIPRQSNQPQHF.

The V and J genes are TRBV18 and TRBJ2-5; no firm D call. CDR3 length equals 14 residues. Germline CDR1 and CDR2: KGHSH and LQKENI. Trimming removed 3 bases at V and 2 bases at J, with 10 bases between. The DNA of the CDR3 is TGTGCCAGCTCACCGAGTCCGACTCAAGAGACCCAGTACTTC. It yields the protein CASSPSPTQETQYF.

The chain is built from TRBV7-9 and TRBJ2-5; 15 bases align to TRBD2. The junction had 10 bases not matched to a gene; V was cut back by 4 bases and J by 4 bases. Germline V gene sequence: CDR1 SEHNR, CDR2 FQNEAQ (reference sequence). This CDR3 spans 18 amino acids. DNA for the CDR3: TGTGCCAGCAGCTGGGGACTAGCGGGGGGCCTCGGGGGAGAGACCCAGTACTTC. This translates into CASSWGLAGGLGGETQYF. The full variable domain, rest sourced from reference TRBV7-9 and TRBJ2-5, is DTGVSQNPRHKITKRGQNVTFRCDPISEHNRLYWYRQTLGQGPEFLTYFQNEAQLEKSRLLSDRFSAERPKGSFSTLEIQRTEQGDSAMYLCASSWGLAGGLGGETQYFGPGTRLLVL.

The V and J genes are TRBV30 and TRBJ1-4; 8 bases line up with TRBD1. CDR1 is GTSNPN and CDR2 is SVGIG in the germline V gene (reference sequence). This CDR3 region has 14 residues. The V gene end was trimmed by 3 bases and the J gene end by 8 bases; junction bases not matched to a gene: 8. The CDR3 loop reads CAWSQTGVEEKLFF. CDR3 sequence (DNA): TGTGCCTGGAGCCAGACAGGGGTCGAGGAAAAACTGTTTTTT.

This chain links TRBV29-1 with TRBJ1-2, with D possibly TRBD1 on 6 matching bases. Deletions cut 6 bases from V and 4 bases from J, with 18 bases between. CDR1 is SQVTM, CDR2 ANQGSEA, per germline. The CDR3 length is 14 residues. The CDR3 here is CSVSDPGTTYGYTF. The CDR3, as DNA: TGCAGCGTGAGTGACCCCGGGACAACCTATGGCTACACCTTC.

The V call is TRBV7-9, the J call TRBJ1-1; 7 positions match TRBD1. The J segment lost 5 bases and the V segment lost 4 bases, leaving 13 bases of the junction unmatched. The CDR3 extends over 16 amino acids. Per germline, CDR1 SEHNR and CDR2 FQNEAQ (reference sequence). CDR3 residues: CASSSSRQGSPTEAFF. In DNA form, the CDR3 reads TGTGCCAGCAGCTCCAGCCGACAGGGCTCCCCAACTGAAGCTTTCTTT.

This chain links TRBV28 with TRBJ1-5; D might be TRBD1 (5 bases). The CDR3 covers 14 residues. The V gene's germline CDR1 is MDHEN and CDR2 SYDVKM. V was shortened by 3 bases and J by 2 bases, with 8 bases between the two germline ends. CDR3 residues: CASSFWGGNQPQHF. The CDR3 region has the DNA TGTGCCAGCAGTTTCTGGGGGGGCAATCAGCCCCAGCATTTT.

The chain uses TRBV18 and TRBJ2-7; TRBD1 matches 8 bases. The CDR3 has 13 amino acids. The trim removed 5 bases at V and 4 bases at J, leaving 4 bases unmatched. Germline values: CDR1 KGHSH, CDR2 LQKENI. CDR3 in DNA: TGTGCCAGCTCATCACAGGGGGAATACGAGCAGTACTTC. Amino acids: CASSSQGEYEQYF.

This rearrangement joins TRBV5-1 to TRBJ2-5; perhaps TRBD1 as D (5 bases). Germline values: CDR1 SGHRS, CDR2 YFSETQ. This CDR3 spans 16 amino acids. Trimming stripped 0 bases from V and 9 bases from J, with 21 bases between. DNA of the CDR3: TGCGCCAGCAGCTTGGCCGCTTGGCAGGGCACGTCGGCCCAGTACTTC. This translates into CASSLAAWQGTSAQYF.

The chain employs TRBV2 and TRBJ2-7; 8 bases match TRBD2. This CDR3 is 16 amino acids long. Trimming took 6 bases from V and 2 from J; bases not matched to a gene: 12. The germline CDR1 and CDR2 sequences are SNHLY and FYNNEI. The CDR3 is CASRDIPVGGAYEQYF. In DNA, the CDR3 is TGTGCCAGCAGGGATATTCCCGTCGGGGGGGCCTACGAGCAGTACTTC.

The table lists this clone with a count of one. The V and J genes are TRBV6-5 and TRBJ1-2; 12 bases line up with TRBD1. Trimming took 4 bases from V and 8 from J; bases not matched to a gene: 5. The CDR3 is 14 residues long. From germline, CDR1 is MNHEY and CDR2 SVGAGI. CDR3 amino acids: CASSSGQGARGYTF. The CDR3 DNA is TGTGCCAGCAGTTCGGGACAGGGGGCGCGGGGCTACACCTTC.

The CDR3 region is CASSMGPRTMNTEAFF. The CDR3 DNA follows: TGTGCCAGTAGTATGGGCCCCAGGACCATGAACACTGAAGCTTTCTTT. The chain combines TRBV19 with TRBJ1-1; D gene uncertain. V was cut by 3 bases and J by 0 bases, with 14 bases left in between. This CDR3 region has 16 residues. Germline assignment: CDR1 LNHDA and CDR2 SQIVND (reference sequence).

The rearrangement uses TRBV2 and TRBJ1-6; TRBD1 agrees at 8 bases. Germline assignment: CDR1 SNHLY and CDR2 FYNNEI. The V segment lost 11 bases and the J segment 10 bases; nucleotides outside the gene matches: 10. This CDR3 spans 13 amino acids. CDR3 residues: CAGGQGRESPLHF. DNA for the CDR3: TGTGCCGGAGGACAGGGTAGGGAATCACCCCTCCACTTT.